A selection of T cell receptor beta chains follows, all from one sample in a study of blood T cells in healthy people across ages. TCRdb re-called the 5' RACE reads with MiXCR, one entry per CDR3 protein. The profile shows some 1.8 million distinct CDR3 sequences, about 39% of them singletons. Sequencing input: blood. Receptor source: a human donor in good health. The CDR3 runs from the conserved cysteine through the conserved F or W. Each record gives: CDR3 DNA, CDR3 protein, clone size, V gene, J gene, D gene. D genes are given only for firm matches. Clone sizes are given selectively: once, few, many, or a class where the clone is expanded.

CDR3nt: TGCGCCAGCAGCCAAGATATCGAGGCAAAAGCTAATCAGCCCCAGCATTTT; CDR3aa: CASSQDIEAKANQPQHF; abundance: many; v_gene: TRBV4-3; j_gene: TRBJ1-5; d_gene: .
CDR3nt: TGTGCCAGCAGCTCCCTTGACTCCGGGAGGTTCTTC; CDR3aa: CASSSLDSGRFF; abundance: .; v_gene: TRBV7-3; j_gene: TRBJ2-1; d_gene: .
CDR3nt: TGTGCCAGCAGTTCGACAGAGAACATGCCCCAGCATTTT; CDR3aa: CASSSTENMPQHF; abundance: .; v_gene: TRBV12-3/TRBV12-4; j_gene: TRBJ1-5; d_gene: .
CDR3nt: TGTACCAGCAGTTTGAGGGCGGGCGAGCAGTACTTC; CDR3aa: CTSSLRAGEQYF; abundance: .; v_gene: TRBV27; j_gene: TRBJ2-7; d_gene: .
CDR3nt: TGCGCCAGCAGCCAAGATCGGGGCCCTCTCGAGCAGTACTTC; CDR3aa: CASSQDRGPLEQYF; abundance: .; v_gene: TRBV4-3; j_gene: TRBJ2-7; d_gene: .
CDR3nt: TGTGCCAGCACCTTGGACGGGATTCATAATGAAAAACTGTTTTTT; CDR3aa: CASTLDGIHNEKLFF; abundance: few; v_gene: TRBV2; j_gene: TRBJ1-4; d_gene: .
CDR3nt: TGCAGTGCGAGCGAGATCGAGGGGGGGGACCTTCTGTCCACAGATACGCAGTATTTT; CDR3aa: CSASEIEGGDLLSTDTQYF; abundance: .; v_gene: TRBV20-1; j_gene: TRBJ2-3; d_gene: .
CDR3nt: TGTGCCAGCAGCCGGTGGGGGGTTCAGGGTCAGCCCCAGCATTTT; CDR3aa: CASSRWGVQGQPQHF; abundance: .; v_gene: TRBV7-4; j_gene: TRBJ1-5; d_gene: .
CDR3nt: TGTGCCAGCCTAGGGCACAGGGCCCAAGAGACCCAGTACTTC; CDR3aa: CASLGHRAQETQYF; abundance: .; v_gene: TRBV2; j_gene: TRBJ2-5; d_gene: .
CDR3nt: TGCAGTGCTAGAGTTGTGGGGGAGCAGTTCTTC; CDR3aa: CSARVVGEQFF; abundance: .; v_gene: TRBV20-1; j_gene: TRBJ2-1; d_gene: .
CDR3nt: TGTGCCAGCAGGAATGGGGGGGTCGAGGACTATGGCTACACCTTC; CDR3aa: CASRNGGVEDYGYTF; abundance: .; v_gene: TRBV7-2; j_gene: TRBJ1-2; d_gene: .
CDR3nt: TGCAGTGCTAGGTCCCCTTATAGCAATCAGCCCCAGCATTTT; CDR3aa: CSARSPYSNQPQHF; abundance: .; v_gene: TRBV20-1; j_gene: TRBJ1-5; d_gene: .
CDR3nt: TGCAGTGCTAGGAGTACTCCTGGCAAGGTCCGGCAGTTCTTC; CDR3aa: CSARSTPGKVRQFF; abundance: .; v_gene: TRBV20-1; j_gene: TRBJ2-1; d_gene: .
CDR3nt: TGTGCCAGCAGCCAAGTGTTCAGGAGTCAGGGCCACGAGCAGTACTTC; CDR3aa: CASSQVFRSQGHEQYF; abundance: .; v_gene: TRBV3-1; j_gene: TRBJ2-7; d_gene: .
CDR3nt: TGTGCCAGCAGCTTCCAGGACAGGGGATTTGGCTACACCTTC; CDR3aa: CASSFQDRGFGYTF; abundance: once; v_gene: TRBV7-2; j_gene: TRBJ1-2; d_gene: TRBD1
CDR3nt: TGTGCCAGCAGTAATACCGGACGGGATAACTATGGCTACACCTTC; CDR3aa: CASSNTGRDNYGYTF; abundance: .; v_gene: TRBV12-3/TRBV12-4; j_gene: TRBJ1-2; d_gene: .
CDR3nt: TGCAGCGTTGGAGGGGAGGGGACAGATACGCAGTATTTT; CDR3aa: CSVGGEGTDTQYF; abundance: .; v_gene: TRBV29-1; j_gene: TRBJ2-3; d_gene: TRBD2
CDR3nt: TGTGCCAGCACCTCCCCAGGGGTTCGAGATACGCAGTATTTT; CDR3aa: CASTSPGVRDTQYF; abundance: .; v_gene: TRBV12-3/TRBV12-4; j_gene: TRBJ2-3; d_gene: .
CDR3nt: TGTGCCAGCAGTTTACTCCGCGGGATAGGGAATGAGCAGTACTTC; CDR3aa: CASSLLRGIGNEQYF; abundance: .; v_gene: TRBV12-3/TRBV12-4; j_gene: TRBJ2-7; d_gene: .
CDR3nt: TGTGCCAGCAGATCTTTCGGGACGTACAATGAGCAGTTCTTC; CDR3aa: CASRSFGTYNEQFF; abundance: few; v_gene: TRBV6-2/TRBV6-3; j_gene: TRBJ2-1; d_gene: .
CDR3nt: TGCGCCAGCAGCCAAGCGCGTCAGGCCCTACGCACAGATACGCAGTATTTT; CDR3aa: CASSQARQALRTDTQYF; abundance: few; v_gene: TRBV4-1; j_gene: TRBJ2-3; d_gene: .
CDR3nt: TGCAGCGTTGAATGGGACAGGGGGCTCGACACCGGGGAGCTGTTTTTT; CDR3aa: CSVEWDRGLDTGELFF; abundance: .; v_gene: TRBV29-1; j_gene: TRBJ2-2; d_gene: TRBD1
CDR3nt: TGTGCCAGCAGCCGACAGGGGCCGTCCTACGAGCAGTACTTC; CDR3aa: CASSRQGPSYEQYF; abundance: .; v_gene: TRBV3-1; j_gene: TRBJ2-7; d_gene: TRBD1
CDR3nt: TGTGCCAGCAAAGACCGAGCCTCCTACGAGCAGTACTTC; CDR3aa: CASKDRASYEQYF; abundance: few; v_gene: TRBV2; j_gene: TRBJ2-7; d_gene: .
CDR3nt: TGTGCCAGCGCCCCTCCGGCCGGGGAGCTGTTTTTT; CDR3aa: CASAPPAGELFF; abundance: .; v_gene: TRBV5-5; j_gene: TRBJ2-2; d_gene: .
CDR3nt: TGCGCCAGCAGCTTGGAAGGGTACGGTCAGCCCCAGCATTTT; CDR3aa: CASSLEGYGQPQHF; abundance: .; v_gene: TRBV5-1; j_gene: TRBJ1-5; d_gene: .
CDR3nt: TGTGCCTCCCGAGGCGATTTTAACACTGAAGCTTTCTTT; CDR3aa: CASRGDFNTEAFF; abundance: few; v_gene: TRBV10-3; j_gene: TRBJ1-1; d_gene: .
CDR3nt: TGTGCCAGCAACCAGTTCCTAACCCGCGACAATGAGCAGTTCTTC; CDR3aa: CASNQFLTRDNEQFF; abundance: once; v_gene: TRBV3-1; j_gene: TRBJ2-1; d_gene: .
CDR3nt: TGCAGTGCTAATTTGGGGCGGGGTAAATCCTACAATGAGCAGTTCTTC; CDR3aa: CSANLGRGKSYNEQFF; abundance: .; v_gene: TRBV20-1; j_gene: TRBJ2-1; d_gene: .
CDR3nt: TGCAGTGCTAGTGTGACATTTGGCAATCAGCCCCAGCATTTT; CDR3aa: CSASVTFGNQPQHF; abundance: .; v_gene: TRBV20-1; j_gene: TRBJ1-5; d_gene: .
CDR3nt: TGTGCCAGCAGTACGTTAAGGACTGAAGCTTTCTTT; CDR3aa: CASSTLRTEAFF; abundance: .; v_gene: TRBV12-3/TRBV12-4; j_gene: TRBJ1-1; d_gene: .
CDR3nt: TGCAGTGCCACCGCCGACGGGTGTACCGAGACCCAGTACTTC; CDR3aa: CSATADGCTETQYF; abundance: once; v_gene: TRBV20-1; j_gene: TRBJ2-5; d_gene: .
CDR3nt: TGTGCCAGCAGTGGAGTAATCGGGTTCTACGAGCAGTACTTC; CDR3aa: CASSGVIGFYEQYF; abundance: .; v_gene: TRBV2; j_gene: TRBJ2-7; d_gene: .
CDR3nt: TGCAGCGTTGAAGGCTTAGTAAAGTACTTC; CDR3aa: CSVEGLVKYF; abundance: few; v_gene: TRBV29-1; j_gene: TRBJ2-5; d_gene: .
CDR3nt: TGTGCCAGCAGACATAACAGGGTAATGGGCAATCAGCCCCAGCATTTT; CDR3aa: CASRHNRVMGNQPQHF; abundance: .; v_gene: TRBV6-1; j_gene: TRBJ1-5; d_gene: .
CDR3nt: TGTGCCACCAGCAGGGACAGGGTTCTGGGCTACACCTTC; CDR3aa: CATSRDRVLGYTF; abundance: few; v_gene: TRBV15; j_gene: TRBJ1-2; d_gene: TRBD1
CDR3nt: TGTGCCAGCAGCCGGACCCCTGGCACTGAAGCTTTCTTT; CDR3aa: CASSRTPGTEAFF; abundance: .; v_gene: TRBV14; j_gene: TRBJ1-1; d_gene: .
CDR3nt: TGCAGTGCTAGACTCGACAGGGGGACCCCCCACTTT; CDR3aa: CSARLDRGTPHF; abundance: .; v_gene: TRBV20-1; j_gene: TRBJ1-6; d_gene: TRBD1
CDR3nt: TGCAGTGCTACCCGAGACCACAATCAGCCCCAGCATTTT; CDR3aa: CSATRDHNQPQHF; abundance: .; v_gene: TRBV20-1; j_gene: TRBJ1-5; d_gene: .
CDR3nt: TGTGCCACCAGCAGACGACTAGCGGGGGCCATTCACTACAATGAGCAGTTCTTC; CDR3aa: CATSRRLAGAIHYNEQFF; abundance: .; v_gene: TRBV15; j_gene: TRBJ2-1; d_gene: TRBD2
CDR3nt: TGCGCCAGCAGGCCGACTACAGGGGGCGAGCAGTTCTTC; CDR3aa: CASRPTTGGEQFF; abundance: .; v_gene: TRBV5-1; j_gene: TRBJ2-1; d_gene: TRBD1
CDR3nt: TGCAGCGTTGGGGTTTTGCGATCAGATACGCAGTATTTT; CDR3aa: CSVGVLRSDTQYF; abundance: few; v_gene: TRBV29-1; j_gene: TRBJ2-3; d_gene: .
CDR3nt: TGTGCCAGCAGCTTGGGGGACAGTTTATGTGGCTACACCTTC; CDR3aa: CASSLGDSLCGYTF; abundance: .; v_gene: TRBV5-5; j_gene: TRBJ1-2; d_gene: TRBD1
CDR3nt: TGTGCCAGCAGCCAGGAACAGGGGGCGGGTCGAAACATTCAGTACTTC; CDR3aa: CASSQEQGAGRNIQYF; abundance: many; v_gene: TRBV4-2; j_gene: TRBJ2-4; d_gene: TRBD1
CDR3nt: TGCAGCGTTGAGCCGAGGATGGGACTTTCCCCAGCTTTCTTT; CDR3aa: CSVEPRMGLSPAFF; abundance: few; v_gene: TRBV29-1; j_gene: TRBJ1-1; d_gene: .
CDR3nt: TGTGCCATCAGTGAATCTTCGCAGGGGCTTCGAGAGCAGTACTTC; CDR3aa: CAISESSQGLREQYF; abundance: few; v_gene: TRBV10-3; j_gene: TRBJ2-5; d_gene: .
CDR3nt: TGTGCCAGCACGGGGACAGGGGGCGCCGGTTCACCCCTCCACTTT; CDR3aa: CASTGTGGAGSPLHF; abundance: .; v_gene: TRBV2; j_gene: TRBJ1-6; d_gene: TRBD1
CDR3nt: TGTGCCAGCACCCTACGACAGGCCGCCTACGAGCGGTACTTC; CDR3aa: CASTLRQAAYERYF; abundance: .; v_gene: TRBV7-8; j_gene: TRBJ2-7; d_gene: .
CDR3nt: TGCAGTGCTAGAGATCAGGCTAGCGGGGCCTACAATGAGCAGTTCTTC; CDR3aa: CSARDQASGAYNEQFF; abundance: .; v_gene: TRBV20-1; j_gene: TRBJ2-1; d_gene: TRBD2
CDR3nt: TGCAGCGTTGAATGGTGGGAAACAGGGGGCTATGGCTACACCTTC; CDR3aa: CSVEWWETGGYGYTF; abundance: .; v_gene: TRBV29-1; j_gene: TRBJ1-2; d_gene: TRBD1
CDR3nt: TGTGCCAGCAGCCCAGTACAGGGTCGGCACGAGCAGTACTTC; CDR3aa: CASSPVQGRHEQYF; abundance: .; v_gene: TRBV7-2; j_gene: TRBJ2-7; d_gene: .
CDR3nt: TGTGCCATCATCCCGGACAGGGCGAGTGGCACTGAAGCTTTCTTT; CDR3aa: CAIIPDRASGTEAFF; abundance: .; v_gene: TRBV10-3; j_gene: TRBJ1-1; d_gene: TRBD1
CDR3nt: TGCGCCAGCAGCTTGGGGCAGGGGACAATCTACGAGCAGTACTTC; CDR3aa: CASSLGQGTIYEQYF; abundance: few; v_gene: TRBV5-1; j_gene: TRBJ2-7; d_gene: .
CDR3nt: TGTGCCAGCAGCCCCAGGGTGGTCGTGCATGGCTACACCTTC; CDR3aa: CASSPRVVVHGYTF; abundance: .; v_gene: TRBV7-9; j_gene: TRBJ1-2; d_gene: .
CDR3nt: TGTGCCAGCAGCCTTGCGGGGACAGGGGCCACTGAAGCTTTCTTT; CDR3aa: CASSLAGTGATEAFF; abundance: few; v_gene: TRBV7-2; j_gene: TRBJ1-1; d_gene: TRBD1